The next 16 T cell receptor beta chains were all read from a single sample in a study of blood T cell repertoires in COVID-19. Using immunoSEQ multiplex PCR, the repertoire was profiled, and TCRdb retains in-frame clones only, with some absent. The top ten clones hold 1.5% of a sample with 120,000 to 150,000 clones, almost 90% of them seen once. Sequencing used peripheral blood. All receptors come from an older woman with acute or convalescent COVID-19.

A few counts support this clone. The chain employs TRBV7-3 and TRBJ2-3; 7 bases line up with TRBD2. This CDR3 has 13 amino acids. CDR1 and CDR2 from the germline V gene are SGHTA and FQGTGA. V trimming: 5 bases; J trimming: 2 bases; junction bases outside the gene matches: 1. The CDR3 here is CASSRDYTDTQYF. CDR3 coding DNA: TGTGCCAGCAGCCGGGACTACACAGATACGCAGTATTTT.

The CDR3 DNA reads as TGTGCCAGCAGCTTGCAGTTGGACACTGAAGCTTTCTTT. Protein: CASSLQLDTEAFF. The chain has TRBV5-4 and TRBJ1-1; D gene uncertain. There are 13 residues in the CDR3. Germline lookup yields CDR1 SGHNT and CDR2 YYREEE (reference sequence). V lost 1 base and J 3 bases, leaving 7 bases between the germline ends.

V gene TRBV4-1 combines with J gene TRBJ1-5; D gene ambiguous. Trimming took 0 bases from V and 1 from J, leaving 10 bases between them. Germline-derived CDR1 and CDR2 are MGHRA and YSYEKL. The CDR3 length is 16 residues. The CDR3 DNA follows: TGCGCCAGCAGCCAAGATCCCAGGAAAAGCAATCAGCCCCAGCATTTT. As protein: CASSQDPRKSNQPQHF.

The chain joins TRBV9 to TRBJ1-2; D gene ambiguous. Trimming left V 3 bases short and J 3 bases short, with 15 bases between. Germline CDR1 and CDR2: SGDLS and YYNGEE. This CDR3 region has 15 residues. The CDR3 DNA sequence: TGTGCCAGCAGCGCCCTCACGGGTGGCTACTATGGCTACACCTTC. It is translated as CASSALTGGYYGYTF.

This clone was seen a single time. The CDR3 DNA is TGTGCCAGCAGCTTAGGTAGGGGAAACACTGAAGCTTTCTTT. As protein: CASSLGRGNTEAFF. The J gene is TRBJ1-1, the V gene TRBV7-8; tentatively, D is TRBD1 (5 bases). Trimming left V 1 base short and J 2 bases short, with 8 bases between. Germline-derived CDR1 and CDR2 are SGHVS and FQNEAQ. This CDR3 spans 14 amino acids.

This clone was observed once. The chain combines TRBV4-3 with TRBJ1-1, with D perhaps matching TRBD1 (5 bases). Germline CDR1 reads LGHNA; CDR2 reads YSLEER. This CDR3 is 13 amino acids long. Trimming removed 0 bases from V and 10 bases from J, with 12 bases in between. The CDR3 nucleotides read TGCGCCAGCAGCCAAGATAGGGGCCTTGCAGCTTTCTTT. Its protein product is CASSQDRGLAAFF.

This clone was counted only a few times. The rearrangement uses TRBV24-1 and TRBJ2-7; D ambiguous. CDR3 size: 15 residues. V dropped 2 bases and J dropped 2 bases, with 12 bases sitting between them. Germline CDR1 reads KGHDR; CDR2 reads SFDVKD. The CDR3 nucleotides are TGTGCCACCAGTGATTCCGGCAGGCGAGCCTACGAGCAGTACTTC. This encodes CATSDSGRRAYEQYF.

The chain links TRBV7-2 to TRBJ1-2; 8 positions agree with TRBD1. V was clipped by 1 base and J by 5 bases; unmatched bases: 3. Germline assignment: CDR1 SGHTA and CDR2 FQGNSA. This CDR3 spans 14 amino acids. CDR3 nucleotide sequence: TGTGCCAGCAGCTTAGGGACAGGGCGTTATGGCTACACCTTC. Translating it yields CASSLGTGRYGYTF.

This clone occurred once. The CDR3 loop reads CASSQGASGPGTDTQYF. The CDR3 DNA is TGTGCCAGCAGCCAAGGGGCTAGCGGGCCGGGAACAGATACGCAGTATTTT. This chain links TRBV3-1 (or the pseudogene TRBV3-2) with TRBJ2-3, with TRBD2 matching 8 bases. The V and J ends lost 1 base and 3 bases, in that order; junction bases with no gene match: 9. The germline V gene has CDR1 LGHDT and CDR2 YNNKEL (reference sequence). This CDR3 region has 17 residues.

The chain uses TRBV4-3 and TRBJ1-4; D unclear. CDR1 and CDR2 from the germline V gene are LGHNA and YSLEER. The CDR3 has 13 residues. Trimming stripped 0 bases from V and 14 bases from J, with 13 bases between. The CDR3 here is CASSQDVLRHLFF. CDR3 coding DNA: TGCGCCAGCAGCCAAGATGTTTTGAGACACCTGTTTTTT.

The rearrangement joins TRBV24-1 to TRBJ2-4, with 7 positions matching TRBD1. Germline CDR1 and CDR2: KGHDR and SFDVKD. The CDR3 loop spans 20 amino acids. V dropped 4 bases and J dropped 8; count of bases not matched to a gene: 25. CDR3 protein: CATSERDTGDPLGVVDIQYF. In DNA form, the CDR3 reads TGTGCCACCAGTGAGCGAGATACAGGGGACCCTTTGGGCGTTGTGGACATTCAGTACTTC.

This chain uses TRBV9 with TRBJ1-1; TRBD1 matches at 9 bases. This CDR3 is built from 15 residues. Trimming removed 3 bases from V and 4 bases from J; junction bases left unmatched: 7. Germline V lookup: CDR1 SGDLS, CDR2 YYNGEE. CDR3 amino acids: CASSDGDRAGTEAFF. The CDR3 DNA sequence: TGTGCCAGCAGCGATGGGGACAGGGCGGGCACTGAAGCTTTCTTT.

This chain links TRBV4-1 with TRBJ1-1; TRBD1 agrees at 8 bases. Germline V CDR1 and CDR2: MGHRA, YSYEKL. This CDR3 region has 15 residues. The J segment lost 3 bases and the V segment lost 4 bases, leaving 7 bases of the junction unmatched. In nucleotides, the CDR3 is TGCGCCAGCAGCCTCCTGGACAGGGTAGACACTGAAGCTTTCTTT. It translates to CASSLLDRVDTEAFF.

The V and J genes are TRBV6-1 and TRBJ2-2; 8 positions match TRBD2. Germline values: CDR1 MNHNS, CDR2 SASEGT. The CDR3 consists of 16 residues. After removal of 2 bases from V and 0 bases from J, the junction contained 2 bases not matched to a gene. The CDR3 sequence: CASSEPGGANTGELFF. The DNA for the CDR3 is TGTGCCAGCAGTGAACCCGGGGGGGCGAACACCGGGGAGCTGTTTTTT.

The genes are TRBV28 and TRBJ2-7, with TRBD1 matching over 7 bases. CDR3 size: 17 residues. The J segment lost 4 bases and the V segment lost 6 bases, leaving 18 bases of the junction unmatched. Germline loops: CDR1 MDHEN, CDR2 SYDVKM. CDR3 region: CASSFEIDRALEYEQYF. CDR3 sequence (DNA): TGTGCCAGCAGCTTCGAGATAGACAGGGCCTTGGAATACGAGCAGTACTTC.

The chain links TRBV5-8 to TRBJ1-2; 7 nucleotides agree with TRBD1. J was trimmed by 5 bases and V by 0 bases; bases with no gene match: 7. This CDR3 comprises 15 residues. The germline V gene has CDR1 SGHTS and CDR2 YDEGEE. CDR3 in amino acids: CASSLVIGGEYGYTF. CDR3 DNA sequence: TGTGCCAGCAGCTTGGTGATAGGGGGCGAGTATGGCTACACCTTC.